Only a few counts were recorded for the clone carrying this T cell receptor (beta chain). Its matching antigen is unknown. Attachment of unique molecular identifiers was made to individual cDNA molecules. TCRdb recomputed calls from the 5' RACE reads with MiXCR, one row per CDR3 protein. Of tens of thousands of distinct CDR3 sequences listed, under 8% were seen once; the top ten hold around 5%. The data stem from a study of early T cells in non-severe SARS-CoV-2 infection. For the study at large: The chains were unpaired, and the sequenced material was bulk RNA from unsorted whole blood. Findings of the study overall: Anti-spike CD8 responses were favored by VDJdb matching, which missed private and CD4 specificities.

CDR1 DFQATT and CDR2 SNEGSKA come from the germline V gene (reference sequence). V lost 8 bases to trimming and J lost 6 bases; unmatched junction nucleotides: 10. The CDR3 is 13 amino acids. The chain uses TRBV20-1 and TRBJ1-5, with 7 bases identical to TRBD1. This TCR was sampled from an adult who was a healthcare worker with PCR-confirmed SARS-CoV-2 infection or an uninfected control (not recorded which). The sample here was whole blood, taken at baseline. The CDR3 protein is CSPRRQGSQPQHF. DNA of the CDR3: TGCAGTCCGCGACGACAGGGAAGTCAGCCCCAGCATTTT.